Each of the 20 T cell receptor beta chains below was sequenced from the same sample in a study of T cells in Graves' hyperthyroidism and ophthalmopathy. RNA transcripts provided the source from which TCR beta CDR3 regions were amplified. Carried out on the TCR CDR3, a first-round RT-PCR used the HTBI primer set. TCRdb reprocessed the multiplex PCR reads via MiXCR and lists one record per CDR3 protein. The table includes fewer than 500,000 distinct CDR3 sequences, roughly 12% detected once. The sample comprised blood. The receptor source for this set is a man aged 30 to 39 with Graves' hyperthyroidism that later progressed to Graves' ophthalmopathy.

This rearrangement joins TRBV29-1 to TRBJ2-1; 10 bases align to TRBD2. V trimming: 4 bases; J trimming: 8 bases; junction bases outside the gene matches: 14. CDR1 is SQVTM, CDR2 ANQGSEA, per germline. The CDR3 runs 16 residues. The CDR3 DNA is TGCAGCGTTGTACCTTTCCCAAGCGGGGGGGCGGATGAGCAGTTCTTC. Translating gives CSVVPFPSGGADEQFF.

There are a few counts of this clonotype. V usage is TRBV5-1 and J usage is TRBJ1-4; 9 bases align to TRBD1. This CDR3 has 15 residues. V was clipped by 3 bases and J by 7 bases; unmatched bases: 7. Germline loops: CDR1 SGHRS, CDR2 YFSETQ. CDR3 sequence reads: CASSYYTGGGEKLFF. The CDR3 DNA reads as TGCGCCAGCAGCTATTATACAGGGGGCGGTGAAAAACTGTTTTTT.

Turning to this clonotype: A much larger clone differs by one base, so this may be a read error. The rearrangement uses TRBV20-1 and TRBJ2-7; D is possibly TRBD1 (5 bases). The length of the CDR3 is 14 residues. Per germline, CDR1 DFQATT and CDR2 SNEGSKA (reference sequence). Here the CDR3 reads CSVRDPGIDYEQYF. CDR3 coding DNA: TGCAGTGTTAGAGACCCAGGGATTGACTACGAGCAGTACTTC.

The chain combines TRBV4-1 with TRBJ1-1; D ambiguous. The V end lost 4 bases, the J end lost 1 base, and 19 bases lay between the germline ends. CDR1 and CDR2 from the germline V gene are MGHRA and YSYEKL. The CDR3 loop spans 17 amino acids. The CDR3 DNA is TGCGCCAGCAGCCCTGGACCTCTACTACAATCGAACACTGAAGCTTTCTTT. It encodes CASSPGPLLQSNTEAFF.

As concerns this clonotype: A much bigger clone sits one base away, suggesting this may be a read error. V gene TRBV18 combines with J gene TRBJ1-4; perhaps TRBD1 as D (5 bases). Germline CDR1 reads KGHSH; CDR2 reads LQKENI. The length of the CDR3 is 14 residues. The CDR3 nucleotides are TGTGCCAGGTCACCCCGGGACTCGAATGAAAAACTGTTTTTT. This encodes CARSPRDSNEKLFF.

This clonotype was picked up many times. J is TRBJ1-5 and V is TRBV2; D not certain. CDR1 and CDR2 from the germline V gene are SNHLY and FYNNEI. V lost 3 bases and J 6 bases, leaving 15 bases between the germline ends. This CDR3 has 15 amino acids. The CDR3 reads CASSDLEGRVQPQHF. The CDR3, as DNA: TGTGCCAGCAGTGATTTGGAGGGTAGAGTTCAGCCCCAGCATTTT.

The table lists this clonotype with a few counts. The V call is TRBV7-2, the J call TRBJ2-2; D tentatively fits TRBD1 or TRBD2 (5 bases each). The CDR3 totals 15 residues. The ends were cut back, 0 bases at V and 3 bases at J, with 8 bases in the middle. Germline-derived CDR1 and CDR2 are SGHTA and FQGNSA. CDR3 sequence: CASSLAGVYTGELFF. For the CDR3, the DNA is TGTGCCAGCAGCTTAGCGGGGGTATACACCGGGGAGCTGTTTTTT.

This clonotype came up many times. The genes are TRBV13 and TRBJ1-1; tentatively, D is TRBD1 (5 bases). V lost 1 base, J lost 2 bases, and 11 bases lay in between. The germline CDR1 and CDR2 sequences are PRHDT and FYEKMQ (reference sequence). This CDR3 has 15 residues. The CDR3 region is CASSLEGGTNTEAFF. CDR3 nucleotide sequence: TGTGCCAGCAGCTTAGAGGGCGGGACCAACACTGAAGCTTTCTTT.

This clonotype was detected many times. The chain employs TRBV7-9 and TRBJ1-1, with D unresolved. Germline V lookup: CDR1 SEHNR, CDR2 FQNEAQ (reference sequence). Between the trimmed V and J ends, which lost 5 bases and 2 bases, there was a span of 9 bases. This CDR3 spans 13 amino acids. The CDR3 spells CASSTQVNTEAFF. Written as DNA, the CDR3 is TGTGCCAGCAGCACGCAGGTTAACACTGAAGCTTTCTTT.

This clonotype was counted only a few times. The chain joins TRBV3-1 to TRBJ1-2, with a weak D call TRBD1 (5 bases). Between the trimmed V and J ends, which lost 1 base and 5 bases, there was a span of 11 bases. The CDR3 length is 14 residues. In germline, CDR1 is LGHDT, CDR2 YNNKEL (reference sequence). The CDR3 DNA is TGTGCCAGCAGCCAAGCCCCAGGGAGGTATGGCTACACCTTC. This gives the protein CASSQAPGRYGYTF.

This clonotype appeared many times. The genes are TRBV28 and TRBJ1-2; D is undetermined. The germline V and J ends were trimmed by 2 bases and 2 bases, with 9 bases remaining between them. The CDR3 is 14 amino acids. Germline V gene data show CDR1 as MDHEN and CDR2 as SYDVKM. The CDR3 loop reads CASSLVGLNYGYTF. CDR3 DNA sequence: TGTGCCAGCAGTTTAGTAGGACTCAACTATGGCTACACCTTC.

This clonotype was seen many times. This sequence joins TRBV2 and TRBJ1-5; no clear D. V was cut by 5 bases and J by 11 bases, with 19 bases left in between. In germline, CDR1 is SNHLY, CDR2 FYNNEI. The CDR3 has 14 residues. CDR3 loop: CASSWGMGAPTQHF. The CDR3, as DNA: TGTGCCAGCAGTTGGGGAATGGGAGCCCCCACCCAGCATTTT.

CDR3 protein: CASSGRDSATNEKLFF. In DNA, the CDR3 is TGTGCCAGCAGCGGACGGGACAGCGCAACTAATGAAAAACTGTTTTTT. The chain uses TRBV7-9 and TRBJ1-4; 7 nucleotides line up with TRBD1. V lost 5 bases and J lost 0; bases outside the gene matches: 6. CDR3 length equals 16 residues. Per germline, CDR1 SEHNR and CDR2 FQNEAQ (reference sequence).

The sample holds a few counts of this clonotype. This sequence joins TRBV3-1 and TRBJ2-4; D may be TRBD1 (5 bases). Germline V gene data show CDR1 as LGHDT and CDR2 as YNNKEL (reference sequence). CDR3 length: 13 residues. The ends were cut back, 0 bases at V and 7 bases at J, with 7 bases in the middle. The CDR3 reads CASSQEGVNIQYF. CDR3 sequence (DNA): TGTGCCAGCAGCCAAGAAGGGGTGAACATTCAGTACTTC.

This clonotype showed up many times. This sequence joins TRBV11-2 and TRBJ2-5, with D perhaps being TRBD1 or TRBD2 (5 bases each). Trimming pared 5 bases from V and 13 bases from J, leaving 17 bases between. This CDR3 contains 12 residues. CDR1 and CDR2 from the germline V gene are SGHAT and FQNNGV. The CDR3 DNA sequence: TGTGCCAGCAGCCCCCGGGGACGTTTCTTGTACTTC. Translation gives CASSPRGRFLYF.

This clonotype was seen only once. This chain joins TRBV7-9 and TRBJ1-2, with 7 bases aligning to TRBD1. Trimming took 4 bases from V and 4 from J; bases not matched to a gene: 6. CDR3 size: 14 residues. Germline V gene data show CDR1 as SEHNR and CDR2 as FQNEAQ (reference sequence). DNA of the CDR3: TGTGCCAGCAGCTGGTGGACAGGCTTCTATGGCTACACCTTC. Encoded protein: CASSWWTGFYGYTF.

This clonotype was found many times. The genes are TRBV20-1 and TRBJ1-1; D gene uncertain. The germline gives CDR1 DFQATT, CDR2 SNEGSKA (reference sequence). The CDR3 has 13 residues. The V end lost 3 bases, the J end lost 2 bases, and 10 bases lay between the germline ends. The CDR3 DNA reads as TGCAGTGCTAGGAACACCCTAAACACTGAAGCTTTCTTT. It translates to CSARNTLNTEAFF.

This clonotype was seen many times. The chain employs TRBV30 and TRBJ2-5; no reliable D call. The length of the CDR3 is 14 residues. V lost 0 bases, J lost 0 bases, and 8 bases lay in between. Germline V gives CDR1 GTSNPN, CDR2 SVGIG (reference sequence). The CDR3 DNA reads TGTGCCTGGAGTGTAGGCGAGTACCAAGAGACCCAGTACTTC. This codes for CAWSVGEYQETQYF.

This clonotype has just a few counts. This chain connects TRBV5-8 to TRBJ2-5; D gene uncertain. This CDR3 region has 12 residues. Germline CDR1 reads SGHTS; CDR2 reads YDEGEE. The ends were cut back, 4 bases at V and 4 bases at J, with 8 bases in the middle. The CDR3 spells CASSPNRETQYF. In DNA form, the CDR3 reads TGTGCCAGCAGCCCCAATCGAGAGACCCAGTACTTC. Drawing the rest from reference TRBV5-8 and TRBJ2-5, the complete variable domain is EAGVTQSPTHLIKTRGQQATLRCSPISGHTSVYWYQQALGLGLQFLLWYDEGEERNRGNFPPRFSGRQFPNYSSELNVNALELEDSALYLCASSPNRETQYFGPGTRLLVL.

This clonotype occurred many times. The genes are TRBV6-1 and TRBJ1-1; 7 nucleotides line up with TRBD1. This CDR3 is built from 13 residues. The ends lost 5 bases at V and 6 bases at J; junction bases unmatched: 6. Germline CDR1 MNHNS, CDR2 SASEGT. The CDR3 loop reads CASSRDRDAEAFF. The CDR3 DNA reads as TGTGCCAGCAGTCGAGACAGGGATGCTGAAGCTTTCTTT.